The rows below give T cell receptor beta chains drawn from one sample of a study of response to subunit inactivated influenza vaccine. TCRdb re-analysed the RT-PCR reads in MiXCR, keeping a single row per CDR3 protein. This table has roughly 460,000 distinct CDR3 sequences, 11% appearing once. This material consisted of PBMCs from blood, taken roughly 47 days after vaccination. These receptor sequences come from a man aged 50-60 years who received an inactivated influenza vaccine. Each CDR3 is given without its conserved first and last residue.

ASSWAMSTGGYEQY	TRBV7-2
ASGKFHQGSPYEQY	TRBV6-2/TRBV6-3
SVDLGGETQY	TRBV29-1
ASSSVGVSTDTQY	TRBV28
ASSPLAGGAHEQY	TRBV12-3/TRBV12-4
SARDTGGQVADTQY	TRBV20-1
ASSSYSGRAPYNEQF	TRBV11-2
ASSTGQGPYGYT	TRBV5-1
ASSLHGSGLDTQY	TRBV7-3
ASSTRANEQF	TRBV6-5
ASSFIRLGASTGTQY	TRBV27
SVETPKSNYGYT	TRBV29-1
ASSLIGRADTQY	TRBV7-2
ASSLGGVGETQY	TRBV7-2
ASSLWGGKETQY	TRBV7-2
ASSLSRDRANTIY	TRBV7-6
ASSQALAGGLQETQY	TRBV4-2
ASSLAGQGTQETQY	TRBV7-8
ASSSGQMNTEAF	TRBV5-1
ASSQNRVYGYT	TRBV7-2
SVEDRGLSYNEQF	TRBV29-1